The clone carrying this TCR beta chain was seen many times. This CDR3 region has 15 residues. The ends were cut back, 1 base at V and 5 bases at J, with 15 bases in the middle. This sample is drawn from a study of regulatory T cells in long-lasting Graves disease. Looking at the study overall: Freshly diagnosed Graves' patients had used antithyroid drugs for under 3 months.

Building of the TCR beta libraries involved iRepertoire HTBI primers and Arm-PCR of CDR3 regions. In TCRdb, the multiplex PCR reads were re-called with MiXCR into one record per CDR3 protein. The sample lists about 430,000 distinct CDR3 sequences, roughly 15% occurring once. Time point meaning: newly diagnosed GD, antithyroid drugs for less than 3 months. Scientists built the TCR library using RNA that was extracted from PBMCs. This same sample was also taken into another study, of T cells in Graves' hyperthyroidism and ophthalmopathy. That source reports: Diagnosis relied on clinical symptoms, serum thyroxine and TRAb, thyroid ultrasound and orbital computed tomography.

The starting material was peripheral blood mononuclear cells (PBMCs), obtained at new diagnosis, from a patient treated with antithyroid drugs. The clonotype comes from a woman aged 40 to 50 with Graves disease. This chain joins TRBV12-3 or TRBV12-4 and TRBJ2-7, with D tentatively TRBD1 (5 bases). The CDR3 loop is CASSLGYRKGDEQYF. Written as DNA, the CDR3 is TGTGCCAGCAGTTTAGGATACAGGAAAGGGGACGAGCAGTACTTC.